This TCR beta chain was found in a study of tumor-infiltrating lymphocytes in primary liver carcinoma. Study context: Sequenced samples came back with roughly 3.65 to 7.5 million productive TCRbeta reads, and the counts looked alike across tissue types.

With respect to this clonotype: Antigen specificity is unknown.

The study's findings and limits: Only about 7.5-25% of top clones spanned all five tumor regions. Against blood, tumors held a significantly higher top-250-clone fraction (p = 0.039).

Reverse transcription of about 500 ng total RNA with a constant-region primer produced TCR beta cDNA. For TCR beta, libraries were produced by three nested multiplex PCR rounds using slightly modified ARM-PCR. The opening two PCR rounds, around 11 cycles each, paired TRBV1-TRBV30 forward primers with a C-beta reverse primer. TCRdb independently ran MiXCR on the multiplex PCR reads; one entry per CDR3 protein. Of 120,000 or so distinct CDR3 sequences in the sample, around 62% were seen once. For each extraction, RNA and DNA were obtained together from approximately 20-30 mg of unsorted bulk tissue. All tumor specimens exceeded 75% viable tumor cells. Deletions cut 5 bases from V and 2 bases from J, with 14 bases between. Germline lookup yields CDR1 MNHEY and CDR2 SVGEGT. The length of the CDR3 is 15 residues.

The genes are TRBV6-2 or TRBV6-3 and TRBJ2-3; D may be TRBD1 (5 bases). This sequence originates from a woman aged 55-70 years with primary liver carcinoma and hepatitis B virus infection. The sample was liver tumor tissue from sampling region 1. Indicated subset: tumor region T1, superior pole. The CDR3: CASSPHRTDTDTQYF. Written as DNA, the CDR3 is TGTGCCAGCAGTCCCCACAGGACGGACACAGATACGCAGTATTTT.